Presented here are 27 T cell receptor beta chains from one specimen sequenced in a study of response to subunit inactivated influenza vaccine. TCRdb recomputed calls from the RT-PCR reads with MiXCR, one row per CDR3 protein. The top ten hold over 10% of the sample, which has hundreds of thousands of distinct CDR3 sequences, 6.5% to 8% seen once. Sequencing used PBMCs from blood, obtained roughly 24 months after vaccination. The receptors were gathered from a man between 50 and 75 years old who received an inactivated influenza vaccine.

This chain joins TRBV27 and TRBJ1-2; tentatively, D is TRBD1 (6 bases). Germline CDR1 reads MNHEY; CDR2 reads SMNVEV (reference sequence). This CDR3 comprises 13 residues. Trimming removed 5 bases at V and 6 bases at J, with 13 bases between. This chain's CDR3 is CASSPSGGHGYTF. The DNA of the CDR3 is TGTGCCAGCAGTCCATCTGGGGGCCATGGCTACACCTTC.

The genes are TRBV5-6 and TRBJ2-5; D gene uncertain. Germline-derived CDR1 and CDR2 are SGHDT and YYEEEE. This CDR3 is built from 14 residues. V lost 0 bases and J lost 3, with 9 bases in between. CDR3 sequence (DNA): TGTGCCAGCAGCTTGGGGCTGTCGAAAGAGACCCAGTACTTC. Protein product: CASSLGLSKETQYF. The variable domain in full, with the rest retrieved from reference TRBV5-6 and TRBJ2-5, is DAGVTQSPTHLIKTRGQQVTLRCSPKSGHDTVSWYQQALGQGPQFIFQYYEEEERQRGNFPDRFSGHQFPNYSSELNVNALLLGDSALYLCASSLGLSKETQYFGPGTRLLVL.

This clonotype was found many times. The chain carries TRBV20-1 and TRBJ2-1, with 14 bases lining up with TRBD2. The CDR3 loop spans 17 amino acids. Germline CDR1 DFQATT, CDR2 SNEGSKA (reference sequence). With V trimmed by 1 base and J by 5 bases, 7 bases remained unmatched. Here the CDR3 reads CSARVRGTSGSNNEQFF. The CDR3 coding sequence is TGCAGTGCTAGAGTACGGGGGACTAGCGGGAGTAACAATGAGCAGTTCTTC.

There are many counts of this clonotype. The V and J genes are TRBV5-1 and TRBJ1-3; the D gene is possibly TRBD1 (5 bases). CDR3 size: 15 residues. From germline, CDR1 is SGHRS and CDR2 YFSETQ. V lost 3 bases and J 2 bases, leaving 12 bases between the germline ends. CDR3 protein: CASSSGTSPGNTIYF. The CDR3 bases are TGCGCCAGCAGCTCGGGGACGAGTCCTGGAAACACCATATATTTT.

V is TRBV10-3 and J is TRBJ2-1; D is perhaps TRBD2 (6 bases). The V gene's germline CDR1 is ENHRY and CDR2 SYGVKD. The CDR3 consists of 15 residues. The V gene lost 2 bases and the J gene lost 3 bases, with 11 bases spanning the gap. The CDR3 DNA reads TGTGCCATCAGTGAGCGCGGCGGGGTCTACAATGAGCAGTTCTTC. Translated, it gives CAISERGGVYNEQFF.

The chain has TRBV10-3 and TRBJ1-1; D unresolved. V lost 7 bases and J lost 6, with 15 bases in between. Germline values: CDR1 ENHRY, CDR2 SYGVKD. The CDR3 runs 13 residues. In nucleotides, the CDR3 is TGTGCCATCAACCCGACCCCAGGAGCTGAAGCTTTCTTT. It yields the protein CAINPTPGAEAFF.

This clonotype was seen repeatedly, ten times or more. The chain carries TRBV12-3 or TRBV12-4 and TRBJ1-5; no firm D call. V shed 6 bases and J shed 6 bases, with 12 bases lying between them. CDR3 length equals 13 residues. Written as DNA, the CDR3 is TGTGCCAGCAGCTCGGACCGCGCTCAGCCCCAGCATTTT. Its translation: CASSSDRAQPQHF.

This chain links TRBV20-1 with TRBJ2-1, with D unresolved. The germline V gene has CDR1 DFQATT and CDR2 SNEGSKA (reference sequence). The CDR3 extends over 15 amino acids. The V end lost 0 bases, the J end lost 0 bases, and 9 bases lay between the germline ends. In DNA, the CDR3 is TGCAGTGCTAGAGATGGGCGGAGCTCCTACAATGAGCAGTTCTTC. This encodes CSARDGRSSYNEQFF.

This clonotype was observed many times. This rearrangement joins TRBV12-3 or TRBV12-4 to TRBJ2-5, with D uncertain. The germline V and J ends were trimmed by 3 bases and 5 bases, with 10 bases remaining between them. This CDR3 is 13 amino acids long. The CDR3 spells CASSLRRMETQYF. CDR3 nucleotides: TGTGCCAGCAGTTTGAGAAGGATGGAGACCCAGTACTTC.

This clonotype showed up just a few times. The chain uses TRBV5-1 and TRBJ2-5; the D gene is possibly TRBD1 (6 bases). The CDR3 loop spans 14 amino acids. CDR1 SGHRS and CDR2 YFSETQ come from the germline V gene. V lost 3 bases, J lost 5 bases, and 14 bases lay in between. This CDR3 is CASSSTRGGETQYF. The CDR3 coding sequence is TGCGCCAGCAGCTCAACCAGGGGTGGGGAGACCCAGTACTTC.

This clonotype was found a few times. The chain uses TRBV2 and TRBJ2-3; 7 bases fit TRBD1. Germline CDR1 and CDR2: SNHLY and FYNNEI. The CDR3 contains 18 residues. The V and J ends lost 1 base and 2 bases, in that order; junction bases with no gene match: 12. The CDR3 loop reads CASSEDPDRTGLTDTQYF. In DNA, the CDR3 is TGTGCCAGCAGTGAAGACCCCGACAGGACAGGACTCACAGATACGCAGTATTTT.

This clonotype was seen ten or more times. The V and J genes are TRBV5-1 and TRBJ2-7; D is unclear. The CDR3 extends over 16 amino acids. Germline-derived CDR1 and CDR2 are SGHRS and YFSETQ. V lost 0 bases, J lost 0 bases, and 13 bases lay in between. In DNA form, the CDR3 reads TGCGCCAGCAGCTTGGCTAGTGACGCCGTCTCCTACGAGCAGTACTTC. Translated: CASSLASDAVSYEQYF.

This clonotype was observed a few times. This chain joins TRBV5-1 and TRBJ1-4, with 10 bases fitting TRBD1. The germline gives CDR1 SGHRS, CDR2 YFSETQ. This CDR3 is built from 13 residues. With V trimmed by 4 bases and J by 8 bases, 2 bases remained unmatched. Written as DNA, the CDR3 is TGCGCCAGCAGCGGGACAGGGGCCGAAAAACTGTTTTTT. The encoded protein is CASSGTGAEKLFF. The complete variable domain, with remaining parts taken from reference TRBV5-1 and TRBJ1-4, reads KAGVTQTPRYLIKTRGQQVTLSCSPISGHRSVSWYQQTPGQGLQFLFEYFSETQRNKGNFPGRFSGRQFSNSRSEMNVSTLELGDSALYLCASSGTGAEKLFFGSGTQLSVL.

This clonotype was detected a few times. This rearrangement joins TRBV10-3 to TRBJ2-5; perhaps TRBD1 as D (6 bases). There are 15 residues in the CDR3. The germline V and J ends were trimmed by 2 bases and 7 bases, with 17 bases remaining between them. Germline lookup yields CDR1 ENHRY and CDR2 SYGVKD. CDR3 in amino acids: CAISENSAGVVTQYF. The CDR3 nucleotides are TGTGCCATCAGTGAGAATTCCGCAGGGGTTGTGACCCAGTACTTC.

This clonotype turned up a few times. The chain carries TRBV6-2 or TRBV6-3 and TRBJ2-2, with 7 positions matching TRBD2. J lost 7 bases, V lost 7 bases, and 9 bases had no gene match. The CDR3 has 14 residues. Germline V lookup: CDR1 MNHEY, CDR2 SVGEGT. DNA for the CDR3: TGTGCCAGCATAGCGGGCGCCATTCACGGGGAGCTGTTTTTT. Encoded protein: CASIAGAIHGELFF.

This clonotype was counted at least ten times. V is TRBV28 and J is TRBJ2-3; D uncertain. Germline CDR1 reads MDHEN; CDR2 reads SYDVKM. This CDR3 has 15 residues. V was trimmed by 1 base and J by 1 base, leaving 9 bases between them. Here the CDR3 DNA reads TGTGCCAGCAGTTTATTCGTAGGCCGCACAGATACGCAGTATTTT. This gives the protein CASSLFVGRTDTQYF. The full variable domain, with the rest looked up from reference TRBV28 and TRBJ2-3, is DVKVTQSSRYLVKRTGEKVFLECVQDMDHENMFWYRQDPGLGLRLIYFSYDVKMKEKGDIPEGYSVSREKKERFSLILESASTNQTSMYLCASSLFVGRTDTQYFGPGTRLTVL.

The chain is built from TRBV5-1 and TRBJ1-1; D not resolved. Trimming removed 1 base at V and 6 bases at J, with 10 bases between. The CDR3 sequence is 13 residues long. Per germline, CDR1 SGHRS and CDR2 YFSETQ. The CDR3 bases are TGCGCCAGCAGCTTGCTTTCGGGAGCTGAAGCTTTCTTT. As protein: CASSLLSGAEAFF.

There are many counts of this clonotype. The chain uses TRBV20-1 and TRBJ1-4, with 8 nucleotides matching TRBD1. This CDR3 spans 17 amino acids. Trimming removed 1 base from V and 7 bases from J; junction bases left unmatched: 14. Germline V gives CDR1 DFQATT, CDR2 SNEGSKA (reference sequence). The CDR3 region is CSARAGPADRAREKLFF. The CDR3 nucleotides read TGCAGTGCTAGAGCCGGTCCAGCGGACAGGGCCCGTGAAAAACTGTTTTTT.

This clonotype was seen only a few times. The chain combines TRBV11-2 with TRBJ2-7; 9 bases fit TRBD1. Germline loops: CDR1 SGHAT, CDR2 FQNNGV. The CDR3 consists of 16 residues. Unmatched junction bases numbered 11, after V lost 5 bases and J lost 3 bases. CDR3 residues: CASSPSPGQGIYEQYF. The CDR3 DNA reads as TGTGCCAGCAGCCCTTCACCGGGACAGGGAATCTACGAGCAGTACTTC.

The rearrangement joins TRBV11-2 to TRBJ2-7; D not certain. The V end was cut by 0 bases, the J end by 1 base, with 19 bases between. Germline CDR1 and CDR2: SGHAT and FQNNGV. There are 18 residues in the CDR3. The CDR3: CASSLDFFGLADSYEQYF. Here the CDR3 DNA reads TGTGCCAGCAGCTTAGATTTTTTCGGATTGGCTGATTCCTACGAGCAGTACTTC.

This clonotype was seen many times. This sequence joins TRBV20-1 and TRBJ2-5, with D perhaps matching TRBD1 (5 bases). This CDR3 is built from 13 residues. Deletions cut 5 bases from V and 3 bases from J, with 13 bases between. Germline lookup yields CDR1 DFQATT and CDR2 SNEGSKA (reference sequence). The CDR3 loop is CSAGRGLEETQYF. CDR3 bases: TGCAGTGCTGGAAGGGGTTTGGAAGAGACCCAGTACTTC.

This clonotype was seen a few times. The V call is TRBV7-9, the J call TRBJ2-3; 10 bases agree with TRBD2. This CDR3 comprises 16 residues. Germline V gene lookup returns CDR1 SEHNR and CDR2 FQNEAQ (reference sequence). V dropped 5 bases and J dropped 6; count of bases not matched to a gene: 11. CDR3 sequence (DNA): TGTGCCAGCAGCCGGCCCAGCGGGGGGGTCCTCGATACGCAGTATTTT. Translation gives CASSRPSGGVLDTQYF.

In this sample, this clonotype turned up a few times. V is TRBV20-1 and J is TRBJ1-6; 11 bases match TRBD1. Germline trimming cut 0 bases from V and 7 bases from J; bases unmatched to any gene: 11. CDR1 DFQATT and CDR2 SNEGSKA come from the germline V gene (reference sequence). This CDR3 comprises 18 residues. This chain's CDR3 is CSARDTQGQGVLNSPLHF. The CDR3 nucleotides read TGCAGTGCTAGAGACACACAGGGACAGGGGGTCCTCAATTCACCCCTCCACTTT.

The chain is built from TRBV2 and TRBJ2-1; D might be TRBD1 (6 bases). V lost 5 bases and J lost 6, with 14 bases in between. Germline V gene lookup returns CDR1 SNHLY and CDR2 FYNNEI. The CDR3 sequence is 14 residues long. CDR3 loop: CASSPGQYSNEQFF. For the CDR3, the DNA is TGTGCCAGCAGTCCTGGACAGTACAGCAATGAGCAGTTCTTC.

This clonotype came up many times. The rearrangement joins TRBV24-1 to TRBJ2-5; the D call may be TRBD1 or TRBD2 (6 bases each). CDR3 length: 13 residues. Trimming took off 9 bases at V and 3 bases at J, with 13 bases between the two ends. CDR1 and CDR2 (germline): KGHDR, SFDVKD. In DNA form, the CDR3 reads TGTGCCACCGGAGAAGGGGGGAAAGAGACCCAGTACTTC. This codes for CATGEGGKETQYF.

In its sample, this clonotype was seen a few times. The genes are TRBV5-1 and TRBJ2-2, with 12 bases aligning to TRBD2. Trimming cost V 3 bases and J 6 bases; bases outside gene matches: 3. Germline lookup yields CDR1 SGHRS and CDR2 YFSETQ. The CDR3 sequence is 15 residues long. The CDR3 sequence: CASSSSGRAPGELFF. Here the CDR3 DNA reads TGCGCCAGCAGCTCTAGCGGGAGGGCCCCCGGGGAGCTGTTTTTT. The complete variable domain, with remaining parts taken from reference TRBV5-1 and TRBJ2-2, reads KAGVTQTPRYLIKTRGQQVTLSCSPISGHRSVSWYQQTPGQGLQFLFEYFSETQRNKGNFPGRFSGRQFSNSRSEMNVSTLELGDSALYLCASSSSGRAPGELFFGEGSRLTVL.

The chain uses TRBV19 and TRBJ2-3; weak D call: TRBD1 (5 bases). The CDR3 contains 13 residues. Germline V gene sequence: CDR1 LNHDA, CDR2 SQIVND (reference sequence). V was shortened by 8 bases and J by 2 bases, with 11 bases between the two germline ends. The chain's CDR3 is CASSDTATDTQYF. CDR3 sequence (DNA): TGTGCCAGTTCGGACACTGCCACAGATACGCAGTATTTT.